The 11 T cell receptor beta chains in this list originate from one sample, sequenced in a study of T cells expressing NK-cell markers. Reanalyzing the 5' RACE reads, TCRdb keeps one entry per CDR3 protein, without DNA. Recorded for this sample: about 450,000 distinct CDR3 sequences. Input material: blood T cells: a sorted CD56 or NKG2C T cell subset, CD4+ or CD8+ T cells, or bulk PBMC T cells (not recorded which). The source of these receptors is a woman between 18 and 70 years old in good health.

The genes are TRBV29-1 and TRBJ2-3. Germline lookup yields CDR1 SQVTM and CDR2 ANQGSEA. The CDR3 has 15 amino acids. The CDR3 region is CSVEWPTIFTDTQYF.

This chain's CDR3 is CASSPGQDHNSPLHF. The rearrangement joins TRBV12-3 or TRBV12-4 to TRBJ1-6; the TCRdb call, TRBD1, lacks DNA for checking. The CDR3 covers 15 residues.

V and J are TRBV18 and TRBJ2-5. The CDR3 sequence is 14 residues long. The V gene's germline CDR1 is KGHSH and CDR2 LQKENI. The CDR3 region is CASSPPGIQETQYF. Using reference TRBV18 and TRBJ2-5 for the parts outside the CDR3, the full variable domain is NAGVMQNPRHLVRRRGQEARLRCSPMKGHSHVYWYRQLPEEGLKFMVYLQKENIIDESGMPKERFSAEFPKEGPSILRIQQVVRGDSAAYFCASSPPGIQETQYFGPGTRLLVL.

V and J are TRBV2 and TRBJ2-2; TCRdb indicates TRBD2, and absent DNA this call remains unverified. The CDR3 is made up of 14 amino acids. Germline V CDR1 and CDR2: SNHLY, FYNNEI. CDR3 region: CAREAGANTGELFF.

The gene calls are TRBV5-6 and TRBJ2-1. This CDR3 region has 14 residues. From germline, CDR1 is SGHDT and CDR2 YYEEEE. CDR3 region: CASRLGRSYNEQFF.

The chain joins TRBV12-3 or TRBV12-4 to TRBJ1-1; TCRdb lists TRBD1, though no DNA is available to test this call. The length of the CDR3 is 14 residues. CDR3 amino acids: CASSLSPANTEAFF.

The chain's CDR3 is CASSFWLAGGNEQFF. V is TRBV7-9 and J is TRBJ2-1; TCRdb calls TRBD2, which cannot be checked without DNA. CDR1 is SEHNR, CDR2 FQNEAQ, per germline (reference sequence). The CDR3 has 15 residues.

This chain links TRBV12-3 or TRBV12-4 with TRBJ2-7; TCRdb picks TRBD2, but there is no DNA to check that call. The CDR3 consists of 15 residues. The CDR3 reads CASSRASGRVVEQYF.

This rearrangement joins TRBV27 to TRBJ2-7; TCRdb names TRBD2, which stays unverified in the absence of DNA. The CDR3 is 15 amino acids. Germline assignment: CDR1 MNHEY and CDR2 SMNVEV (reference sequence). The CDR3 region is CASTDQIASISEQYF.

This chain uses TRBV2 with TRBJ2-5; TCRdb picks TRBD1, but there is no DNA to check that call. This CDR3 has 15 amino acids. CDR1 SNHLY and CDR2 FYNNEI come from the germline V gene. The CDR3 loop reads CASRVQGTREETQYF.

V usage is TRBV7-9 and J usage is TRBJ2-6; the D gene TCRdb calls, TRBD2, cannot be checked with no DNA. There are 17 residues in the CDR3. Germline CDR1 and CDR2: SEHNR and FQNEAQ (reference sequence). The CDR3 here is CASSPTGLKSGANVLTF.